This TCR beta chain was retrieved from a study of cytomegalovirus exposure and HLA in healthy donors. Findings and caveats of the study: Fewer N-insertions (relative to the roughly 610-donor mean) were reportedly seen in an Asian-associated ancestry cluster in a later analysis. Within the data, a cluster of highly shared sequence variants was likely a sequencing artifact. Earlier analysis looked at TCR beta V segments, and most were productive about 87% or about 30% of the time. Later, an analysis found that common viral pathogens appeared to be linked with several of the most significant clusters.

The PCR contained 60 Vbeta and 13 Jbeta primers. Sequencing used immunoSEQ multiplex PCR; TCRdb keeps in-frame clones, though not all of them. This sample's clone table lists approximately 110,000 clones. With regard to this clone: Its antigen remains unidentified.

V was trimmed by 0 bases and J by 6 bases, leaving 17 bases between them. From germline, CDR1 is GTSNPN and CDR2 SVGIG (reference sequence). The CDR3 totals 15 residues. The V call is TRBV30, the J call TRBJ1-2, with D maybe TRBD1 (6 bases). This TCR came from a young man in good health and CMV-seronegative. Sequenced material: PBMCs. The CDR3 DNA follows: TGTGCCTGGAGTGTACGTTTGGGGGCGTTACATGGCTACACCTTC. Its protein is CAWSVRLGALHGYTF.